This T cell receptor beta chain was sequenced for a study of cytomegalovirus exposure and HLA in healthy donors (dated by TCRdb to about 2017). As for the study more broadly: An earlier analysis of fewer than 750 of the donors reported 276 Gb of sequence data and roughly 120 million unique TCR beta sequences obtained from roughly 170 million T cells. Roughly 300 gigabases of sequencing data and approximately 80 million unique TCR sequences were included in an early release covering several hundred HLA-typed donors. Of the roughly 420 genotyped donors, roughly 80% were placed in the genetic ancestry cluster associated with self-reported Caucasian donors. The study was designed to test whether signatures of past pathogen exposure could be identified by cataloging public T cell receptors. The T cell repertoires of around 670 subjects were profiled by immunosequencing and related to cytomegalovirus serostatus. A separate validation cohort of about 110 different subjects was used in addition to the roughly 700-subject first cohort. High-throughput TCR immunosequencing, statistical association of individual TCRs with disease status, and machine learning were combined to predict cytomegalovirus infection status. In a later analysis, previously published TCR beta repertoires from roughly 710 donors were re-analyzed and high-resolution HLA genotyping was added so that TCR occurrence patterns could be studied. Rather than using new phenotypic data, the later analysis identified candidate immune exposures from TCR beta sequences and from how often those sequences occurred across donors. An earlier analysis of several hundred of the donors used high-throughput TCR beta sequencing to judge whether each TCR beta V gene segment behaved as functional or pseudogenic. Donor age, sex, ethnicity and CMV serostatus were compiled alongside the repertoire data. A later genetic analysis took genome-wide SNP genotypes for 398 of the 666 donors and used that subset as a discovery cohort. Every discovery cohort repertoire had been produced on one sequencing platform. Both class I and class II loci were covered by HLA typing, at four-digit resolution. The number of donors typed differed by locus, with roughly 620-630 for A, B, C, DRB1 and DQB1, about 500 for DQA1, about 610 for DPA1, and around 430 for DPB1. Because of strong linkage in the cohort, roughly five DR-DQ haplotypes were treated as single units for association and clustering. On average, approximately 250,000 unique TCR beta nucleotide sequences were sequenced per donor among about 400 genotyped donors of the cohort, with approximately 18% of those sequences being non-productive. The paper as a whole reports these results and caveats: Most TCR sequences were observed very rarely across donors, whereas some public TCRs were present in many individuals. This cohort had only TCR beta chains sequenced, and the lack of alpha or paired-chain data limited which features could be detected. A few of the identified cytomegalovirus-associated TCR beta chains were confirmed in vitro to be specific for cytomegalovirus antigens. The study gave a list of roughly 150 TCR beta chains associated with cytomegalovirus. In a later analysis, the rate of TCR association differed among HLA loci, with DRB1 alleles having the most associated TCRs and HLA-C alleles having the fewest. Sequencing depth was assumed to be roughly uniform across donors in the presence/absence analyses, though that assumption may not hold. Because counts were too low, some 17 rarely observed V segments, including chromosome 9 orphons, were excluded from the earlier analysis of 500 to 700 of the donors. A further reported finding was that TCR beta sequences accurately predicted the HLA-A and HLA-B alleles for most subjects in the first cohort. V-gene and J-gene trimming of TCR beta chains was associated with a missense DCLRE1C variant in a later genetic analysis, and the association was replicated in an independent cohort. Linkage disequilibrium might explain the correlated functional status among segregating V segments, but an unknown experimental factor could not be excluded. Because HLA typing was missing for some donors at each locus, association tests included only the typed subset. According to a later analysis, most CMV-associated TCR beta chains appeared to be HLA-restricted, and the HLA associations seemed to be driven largely by CMV exposure. A cluster of highly shared sequence variants was judged likely to be a technical artifact of the sequencing pipeline. An earlier analysis of approximately 600 of the donors showed that most TCR beta V segments appeared in productive rearrangements either about 87% or about 30% of the time, which broadly matched IMGT annotations. In a later analysis, 16,951 TCR beta sequences were associated with specific HLA alleles at a false discovery rate of 0.05. The classifier was reported to diagnose cytomegalovirus status with high specificity and sensitivity in both the original and validation cohorts. It was suggested by the authors that the approach could potentially be generalized to other disease states and immunological phenotypes. The 87-base-pair reads could not distinguish some IMGT-functional V segments, including TRBV6-2 and TRBV6-3, so those segments were excluded. In a later analysis, HLA-associated TCR beta chains were found to be more clonally expanded and to have lower generation probabilities than equally common non-associated chains. CMV serostatus was the only immune exposure information available for the cohort. Assigning TCR associations to individual alleles was difficult when HLA alleles, especially DR and DQ, strongly co-occurred. According to a later genetic analysis, donors in an Asian-associated ancestry cluster had fewer N-insertions in productive TCRs than the approximately 690-donor mean. A later analysis reported that several top co-occurrence clusters appeared linked to parvovirus B19, influenza, CMV and Epstein-Barr virus.

As regards this clone: The antigen this receptor binds is unknown. The input lacks base qualities; no much larger clone sits a single base away.

Libraries came from the immunoSEQ multiplex PCR assay. The multiplex PCR relied on a mix of 60 forward primers for TCR Vbeta segments and 13 reverse primers for TCR Jbeta segments. The CDR3 region of rearranged TCR beta genes was amplified from genomic DNA with a multiplex PCR assay. Amplified TCR beta libraries were sequenced as 87-base-pair reads on the Illumina HiSeq System. Processing in the source paper ran as follows. Across the 500 to 750 repertoires, a later analysis counted tens of millions of unique TCR beta chains, 9.5 million to 13 million of which were shared by at least two donors. A nearest-neighbor algorithm error-corrected the raw reads and collapsed the reads into unique sequences, merging closely related sequences to remove PCR and sequencing errors. V, D and J gene segments were assigned by aligning CDR3 sequences to IMGT reference sequences. For a sequence to be retained, at least a six-nucleotide match to both a V gene segment and a J gene segment was required. A rearrangement was called productive if the CDR3 had no stop codons and remained in frame with V and J, and every other rearrangement was called non-productive. CDR3 was defined by IMGT convention, running from the second conserved V-encoded cysteine to the conserved J-encoded phenylalanine. The earlier analysis of roughly 590 of the donors excluded sequences that lacked an unambiguous match to a single V gene segment. An earlier analysis of fewer than 750 of the donors called V segments functional above 56.7% productive rearrangements and segregating when the between-donor standard deviation exceeded 5%. A statistical classification framework was developed to diagnose cytomegalovirus status using the catalog of TCR beta chain sequences. In a later analysis, TCR nucleotide sequences were compared against IMGT/GENE-DB human TR gene sequences so that V and J genes could be assigned. The TCRdist pipeline was used in a later analysis to assign CDR3 sequences and most-parsimonious VDJ recombination scenarios. A later analysis defined each TCR beta chain by its CDR3 amino acid sequence plus V-gene family, and excluded reads lacking a unique V-gene family. A later analysis removed roughly 590 highly shared, low-generation-probability nucleotide sequences to deal with suspected cross-contamination and a sequencing artifact. For each public chain, a later analysis derived a clonal expansion index from normalized ranks of inferred template counts within each repertoire. In a later analysis, generation probabilities were computed using a VDJ recombination model fitted to out-of-frame rearrangements, and the results were checked against IGoR. In a later analysis, TCR-TCR, TCR-HLA and TCR-CMV co-occurrence was scored with hypergeometric tests, and a repertoire-size bias correction was applied to TCR pairs. To estimate false discovery rates, a later analysis permuted the HLA or CMV assignments 20 times. In a later analysis, co-occurring TCRs were grouped using DBSCAN, with TCRdist sequence similarity added in when clustering inside HLA-allele-positive subsets. Co-occurrence clustering excluded repertoires with fewer than 30,000 or more than 120,000 public chains, plus five with anomalous nucleotide sharing. Held by TCRdb, this immuneACCESS table contains in-frame sequences only and omits some clones. Under half of the omission traces to an unresolved V gene where checked; the cause of the rest is unknown. The V and J calls and clone size come from that table; D and trimming were worked out from the DNA. The table for this sample lists about 170,000 clones; less than 80% of them were counted only once. The top ten clones comprise roughly 2.9% of the sample.

The cohort comprised 670 or so healthy bone marrow donors. At the time of sampling, all cohort members were nominally healthy, though unrecorded immune exposures were likely present. The donor was CMV seronegative and was included in the group of about 350 seronegative cohort members. Each donor provided a peripheral blood sample, and peripheral blood mononuclear cells were used for TCR beta sequencing. The Qiagen DNeasy Blood Extraction Kit was used to extract genomic DNA from the blood cell samples. The junction shows trimming of 4 bases on V and 4 bases on J, and the gene matches do not reach 6 bases of it. CDR1 and CDR2 are read off the germline V gene as SGHDT and YYEEEE. There are 14 amino acids in the CDR3, from cysteine to phenylalanine inclusive. Left in the record is the CDR3 DNA by itself, 42 bases read in frame from the first base.

This sequence originates from a man aged 40-49 years in good health and CMV-seronegative. Material: PBMCs. The rearrangement joined TRBV5-6 to TRBJ2-7; 9 central nucleotides agree with TRBD1. The sequence in DNA is TGTGCCAGCAGCATCGGACAGGGGAATTACGAGCAGTACTTC. This is translated as CASSIGQGNYEQYF.